The 5 T cell receptor beta chains listed next were all sequenced from one sample in a study of T cells in Graves' hyperthyroidism and ophthalmopathy. There were TCR beta CDR3 regions amplified from RNA transcripts. In the first-round RT-PCR of the TCR CDR3, the HTBI primer set was used. TCRdb redid the calling of the multiplex PCR reads with MiXCR, one entry per CDR3 protein. The table includes about 400,000 distinct CDR3 sequences, 14% to 15% detected once. Sequenced: blood. The receptor source for this set is a woman in her 30s with Graves' hyperthyroidism.

The CDR3 DNA reads TGTGCCTGGAGGGGGAGACTAGCGGGCGGGCAGTTCTTC. It encodes CAWRGRLAGGQFF. The V and J genes are TRBV30 and TRBJ2-1; 10 nucleotides agree with TRBD2. Germline V gene sequence: CDR1 GTSNPN, CDR2 SVGIG (reference sequence). J gave up 12 bases and V 3 bases, and 8 bases lay outside the gene matches. The CDR3 has 13 amino acids. Combining the CDR3 with reference TRBV30 and TRBJ2-1 gives the whole variable domain SQTIHQWPATLVQPVGSPLSLECTVEGTSNPNLYWYRQAAGRGLQLLFYSVGIGQISSEVPQNLSASRPQDRQFILSSKKLLLSDSGFYLCAWRGRLAGGQFFGPGTRLTVL.

This clonotype has only a few counts. CDR3 loop: CASSVAGVPSSYNEQFF. CDR3 coding DNA: TGTGCCAGCAGCGTAGCGGGGGTGCCGAGCTCCTACAATGAGCAGTTCTTC. J is TRBJ2-1 and V is TRBV9; perhaps TRBD2 as D (6 bases). There are 17 residues in the CDR3. Trimming shortened V by 0 bases and J by 0 bases, and 13 bases separated the two germline ends. Germline V CDR1 and CDR2: SGDLS, YYNGEE. The entire variable domain, with the rest obtained from reference TRBV9 and TRBJ2-1, is as follows: DSGVTQTPKHLITATGQRVTLRCSPRSGDLSVYWYQQSLDQGLQFLIQYYNGEERAKGNILERFSAQQFPDLHSELNLSSLELGDSALYFCASSVAGVPSSYNEQFFGPGTRLTVL.

In this sample, this clonotype turned up many times. The chain employs TRBV20-1 and TRBJ2-7; D uncertain. Germline loops: CDR1 DFQATT, CDR2 SNEGSKA (reference sequence). V lost 6 bases, J lost 0 bases, and 9 bases lay in between. The CDR3 runs 12 residues. For the CDR3, the DNA is TGCAGTGCCAGGCTGGGCTCCTACGAGCAGTACTTC. Amino acid sequence: CSARLGSYEQYF.

This clonotype was counted a few times. The rearrangement joins TRBV28 to TRBJ1-4; D gene ambiguous. This CDR3 is 14 amino acids long. Germline V gives CDR1 MDHEN, CDR2 SYDVKM. With 6 bases removed from V and 3 bases from J, the gap between germline ends came to 11 bases. The CDR3 bases are TGTGCCAGCAGCCGGACGGCGGCTAATGAAAAACTGTTTTTT. Amino acid sequence: CASSRTAANEKLFF.

This clonotype was detected only a few times. The V gene is TRBV3-1, the J gene TRBJ2-1; D is undetermined. The ends were cut back, 0 bases at V and 1 base at J, with 7 bases in the middle. Germline CDR1 and CDR2: LGHDT and YNNKEL (reference sequence). CDR3 size: 15 residues. In nucleotides, the CDR3 is TGTGCCAGCAGCCAAGATTGGGTATCCTACAATGAGCAGTTCTTC. Its protein product is CASSQDWVSYNEQFF.